Reported below is one T cell receptor beta chain. This entry belongs to a study of blood T cell repertoires in COVID-19. Study-level information: The origin of the acute and convalescent COVID-19 samples was the United States, Italy and Spain. Sample material is recorded as cDNA or gDNA derived from T cells, B-cell-depleted T cells, or PBMCs.

Seattle patient enrollment occurred during active infection, with longitudinal follow-up thereafter. CDR1 and CDR2 from the germline V gene are MNHNY and SVGAGI (reference sequence). The CDR3 contains 14 residues. Trimming took off 5 bases at V and 7 bases at J, with 17 bases between the two ends. Source study methods: Amplification with reference gene primers provided the estimates of nucleated cell counts. The data were produced by immunoSEQ multiplex PCR, yet TCRdb's version contains in-frame clones alone and is incomplete. Clone size and the V and J calls come from that table; the DNA yielded D and trimming. This table has about 280,000 clones, 75% to 90% appearing once.

Material: peripheral blood. The TCR was taken from a woman between 70 and 85 years old with COVID-19, enrolled during active disease. The rearrangement uses TRBV6-6 and TRBJ1-1; possibly TRBD1 for D (5 bases). CDR3 residues: CASSPGQRAGEAFF. DNA for the CDR3: TGTGCCAGCAGTCCCGGACAAAGGGCAGGTGAAGCTTTCTTT.